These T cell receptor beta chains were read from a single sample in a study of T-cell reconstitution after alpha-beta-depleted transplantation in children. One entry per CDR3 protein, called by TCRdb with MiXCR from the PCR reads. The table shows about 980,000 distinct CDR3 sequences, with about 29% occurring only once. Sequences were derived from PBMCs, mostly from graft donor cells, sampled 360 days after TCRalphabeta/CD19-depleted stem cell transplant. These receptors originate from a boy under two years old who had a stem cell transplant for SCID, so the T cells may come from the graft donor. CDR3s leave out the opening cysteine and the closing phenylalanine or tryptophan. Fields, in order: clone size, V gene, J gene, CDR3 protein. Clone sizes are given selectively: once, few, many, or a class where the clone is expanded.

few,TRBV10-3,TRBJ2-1,AISDWGQGVNEQF
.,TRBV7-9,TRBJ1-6,ASSRGQGGSPLH
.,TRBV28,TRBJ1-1,ASSLTGIRGEAF
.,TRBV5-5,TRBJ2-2,ASSEIGITGELF
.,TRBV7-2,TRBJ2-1,ASSALGTGSYNEQF
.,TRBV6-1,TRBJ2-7,ASSPTRNYEQY
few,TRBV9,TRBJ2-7,ASSVEPAGPYEQY
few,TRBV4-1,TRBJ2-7,ASSRYSAAPYEQY
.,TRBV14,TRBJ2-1,ASSLAFGGEQF
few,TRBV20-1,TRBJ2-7,SARPTQPRREQY
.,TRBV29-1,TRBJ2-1,SVPLKPGSAYNEQF
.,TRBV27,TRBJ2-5,ASSFLGGYQETQY
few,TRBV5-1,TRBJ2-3,ASSLARAGGTDTQY
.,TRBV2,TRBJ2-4,ASKEGTLAKNIQY
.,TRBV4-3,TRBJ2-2,ASSPYFGRENTGELF
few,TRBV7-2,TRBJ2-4,ASSPRGVDIQY
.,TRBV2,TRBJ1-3,ATRPPWGNTIY
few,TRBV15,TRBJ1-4,ATSRDLGEKLF
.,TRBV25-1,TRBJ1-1,ASSEEGTGGARAEAF
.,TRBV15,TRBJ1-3,ATRQSWGTGNTIY
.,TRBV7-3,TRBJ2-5,ASSLGDRELRGETQY
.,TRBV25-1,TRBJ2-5,ASRRGLEDGTQY
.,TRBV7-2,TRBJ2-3,ASSPWQGPDTQY
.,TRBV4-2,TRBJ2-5,ASSPADTGRIQETQY
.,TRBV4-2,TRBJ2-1,ASSPGRGLAGGRNEQF
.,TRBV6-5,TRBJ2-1,ASSYERYNEQF
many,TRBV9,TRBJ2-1,ASSVAVGPEQF
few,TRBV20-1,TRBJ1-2,SAQPLTGSPYGYT